One and the same sample provided the 20 T cell receptor beta chains below, sequenced in a study of identical twins. TCRdb reprocessed the 5' RACE reads via MiXCR and lists one record per CDR3 protein. The table has 690,000 or so distinct CDR3 sequences, 8.6% seen once; the top ten hold around 0.95%. These data also featured in a second study, about yellow fever vaccine responses in identical twins.

Sequenced input: PBMCs. The receptors here all came from a woman between 18 and 29 years old in good health.

This clonotype has only a few counts. The V call is TRBV20-1, the J call TRBJ1-6; D is possibly TRBD1 (5 bases). Per the germline V gene, CDR1 is DFQATT and CDR2 is SNEGSKA (reference sequence). V lost 6 bases, J lost 8 bases, and 17 bases lay in between. This CDR3 is 14 amino acids long. CDR3 nucleotides: TGCAGTGCCCCGGTAGGAGGGGACCATTCACCCCTCCACTTT. It encodes CSAPVGGDHSPLHF.

This clonotype was counted ten times or more. The chain carries TRBV12-3 or TRBV12-4 and TRBJ2-3; D remains unclear. The V end lost 5 bases, the J end lost 5 bases, and 17 bases lay between the germline ends. The CDR3 runs 15 residues. CDR3 nucleotides: TGTGCCAGCAGTCTGAGGCCCCGGTTGGGAGATACGCAGTATTTT. The encoded protein is CASSLRPRLGDTQYF.

Written as DNA, the CDR3 is TGTGCCAGCAGCCGGGCTGCGGGGACAGATACGCAGTATTTT. Translation gives CASSRAAGTDTQYF. The V call is TRBV4-2, the J call TRBJ2-3; possible D gene TRBD2, 6 bases. The V end was cut by 4 bases, the J end by 3 bases, with 11 bases between. CDR1 and CDR2 (germline): LGHNA, YNFKEQ. This CDR3 region has 14 residues.

This clonotype was found many times. The chain combines TRBV20-1 with TRBJ2-7, with D possibly TRBD2 on 5 matching bases. The V end lost 0 bases, the J end lost 4 bases, and 13 bases lay between the germline ends. Germline-derived CDR1 and CDR2 are DFQATT and SNEGSKA (reference sequence). This CDR3 is built from 14 residues. Here the CDR3 reads CSAREAGGKYEQYF. In DNA, the CDR3 is TGCAGTGCTAGAGAAGCTGGAGGAAAATACGAGCAGTACTTC.

This sequence joins TRBV20-1 and TRBJ2-3; 7 nucleotides line up with TRBD1. The V gene's germline CDR1 is DFQATT and CDR2 SNEGSKA (reference sequence). J lost 2 bases, V lost 5 bases, and 4 bases had no gene match. The CDR3 is 13 amino acids. The CDR3: CSAWDRITDTQYF. CDR3 in DNA: TGCAGTGCTTGGGACAGAATCACAGATACGCAGTATTTT.

The V gene is TRBV7-2, the J gene TRBJ2-5, with D uncertain. The V gene's germline CDR1 is SGHTA and CDR2 FQGNSA. The CDR3 loop spans 13 amino acids. V lost 0 bases, J lost 4 bases, and 6 bases lay in between. The DNA for the CDR3 is TGTGCCAGCAGCTTAGCACTTGGAGAGACCCAGTACTTC. It translates to CASSLALGETQYF.

The chain uses TRBV20-1 and TRBJ1-4; TRBD1 is a possible D gene (6 bases). V was pared by 1 base and J by 0 bases, with 12 bases between. The CDR3 is made up of 16 amino acids. Germline V gene lookup returns CDR1 DFQATT and CDR2 SNEGSKA (reference sequence). CDR3 loop: CSARGGTPTTNEKLFF. Here the CDR3 DNA reads TGCAGTGCTAGAGGAGGGACACCTACAACTAATGAAAAACTGTTTTTT.

This clonotype has a handful of counts. The chain is built from TRBV6-1 and TRBJ2-2; D gene uncertain. Trimming stripped 2 bases from V and 7 bases from J, with 8 bases between. The CDR3 consists of 13 residues. Germline CDR1 is MNHNS and CDR2 is SASEGT. CDR3 in amino acids: CASSELGNGELFF. The CDR3 DNA reads TGTGCCAGCAGTGAACTAGGGAACGGGGAGCTGTTTTTT.

The chain has TRBV29-1 and TRBJ2-2; 9 bases line up with TRBD1. The CDR3 length is 15 residues. With 3 bases clipped from V and 6 bases from J, the junction kept 8 bases outside the gene matches. Germline CDR1 SQVTM, CDR2 ANQGSEA. The DNA for the CDR3 is TGCAGCGTTGAGAAGGGGACAGGGTTACCCGGGGAGCTGTTTTTT. Amino acids: CSVEKGTGLPGELFF.

This clonotype occurred many times. This chain uses TRBV3-1 with TRBJ2-3; D gene ambiguous. The CDR3 contains 12 residues. CDR1 is LGHDT, CDR2 YNNKEL, per germline (reference sequence). Between the trimmed V and J ends, which lost 1 base and 10 bases, there was a span of 9 bases. This CDR3 reads CASSQGLEPQYF. In nucleotides, the CDR3 is TGTGCCAGCAGCCAAGGGTTAGAGCCGCAGTATTTT.

J is TRBJ2-7 and V is TRBV7-6; tentative D call: TRBD1 (5 bases). V dropped 0 bases and J dropped 6 bases, with 15 bases sitting between them. The CDR3 spans 15 residues. Germline V lookup: CDR1 SGHVS, CDR2 FNYEAQ. CDR3 nucleotides: TGTGCCAGCAGCTTAGCGTTGTCAGGGATAGGCGAGCAGTACTTC. Its translation: CASSLALSGIGEQYF. The full variable domain, completed using reference TRBV7-6 and TRBJ2-7, is GAGVSQSPRYKVTKRGQDVALRCDPISGHVSLYWYRQALGQGPEFLTYFNYEAQQDKSGLPNDRFSAERPEGSISTLTIQRTEQRDSAMYRCASSLALSGIGEQYFGPGTRLTVT.

Many counts were recorded for this clonotype. V usage is TRBV20-1 and J usage is TRBJ2-1, with D perhaps TRBD1 (6 bases). CDR1 DFQATT and CDR2 SNEGSKA come from the germline V gene (reference sequence). Between the trimmed V and J ends, which lost 3 bases and 6 bases, there was a span of 15 bases. CDR3 length: 14 residues. CDR3 DNA: TGCAGTGCTAGCCCGTCCCGGACAGTCAATGAGCAGTTCTTC. Amino acids: CSASPSRTVNEQFF.

This clonotype was found a few times. The rearrangement joins TRBV25-1 to TRBJ1-4; the D gene is possibly TRBD1 (5 bases). Germline loops: CDR1 MGHDK, CDR2 SYGVNS. The CDR3 loop spans 13 amino acids. V dropped 4 bases and J dropped 4 bases, with 7 bases sitting between them. The CDR3 protein is CASSGRDNEKLFF. The CDR3 DNA reads as TGTGCCAGCAGTGGCAGGGATAATGAAAAACTGTTTTTT.

The chain has TRBV20-1 and TRBJ2-3; D is perhaps TRBD1 (7 bases). Germline V gene sequence: CDR1 DFQATT, CDR2 SNEGSKA (reference sequence). This CDR3 has 18 amino acids. Trimming removed 2 bases at V and 0 bases at J, with 21 bases between. The DNA for the CDR3 is TGCAGTGCTAGACCCTTCAAACAGGAGGGGGCTAGCACAGATACGCAGTATTTT. Its translation is CSARPFKQEGASTDTQYF.

This clonotype was seen at least ten times. This chain connects TRBV6-5 to TRBJ2-1; 12 nucleotides match TRBD1. Germline CDR1 reads MNHEY; CDR2 reads SVGAGI. Trimming took 4 bases from V and 1 from J; bases not matched to a gene: 8. This CDR3 has 18 residues. The CDR3 bases are TGTGCCAGCAGTTCCGGGACAGGGGGCGTTATGTCCTACAATGAGCAGTTCTTC. Residues: CASSSGTGGVMSYNEQFF.

The sample holds many counts of this clonotype. This chain links TRBV12-3 or TRBV12-4 with TRBJ2-3, with D hard to call. This CDR3 comprises 15 residues. Trimming took 3 bases from V and 1 from J, leaving 11 bases between them. The CDR3 sequence is CASSFYSGGTDTQYF. DNA of the CDR3: TGTGCCAGCAGTTTTTATTCTGGGGGCACAGATACGCAGTATTTT.

There are a few counts of this clonotype. The chain carries TRBV4-2 and TRBJ2-1; the match to TRBD1 covers 10 bases. Germline V gene sequence: CDR1 LGHNA, CDR2 YNFKEQ. V shed 4 bases and J 9 bases; nucleotides not matched to a gene: 12. The CDR3 is 16 amino acids. CDR3: CASSPSGQGSTFEQFF. The CDR3 nucleotides are TGTGCCAGCAGCCCATCGGGACAGGGGTCCACGTTTGAGCAGTTCTTC.

This clonotype was observed a handful of times. The chain recombines TRBV3-1 with TRBJ1-5; D not resolved. The CDR3 length is 14 residues. Trimming pared 3 bases from V and 4 bases from J, leaving 10 bases between. Germline V gene lookup returns CDR1 LGHDT and CDR2 YNNKEL (reference sequence). CDR3 DNA sequence: TGTGCCAGCAGCCAGGGAGTTGGTAATCAGCCCCAGCATTTT. As protein: CASSQGVGNQPQHF.

This clonotype was found many times. This chain links TRBV5-1 with TRBJ2-3; 7 nucleotides line up with TRBD2. CDR1 is SGHRS and CDR2 is YFSETQ in the germline V gene. V shed 0 bases, J shed 6 bases, and the junction held 1 base outside the gene matches. The CDR3 runs to 13 residues. CDR3 sequence: CASSLEAGDTQYF. The CDR3 DNA follows: TGCGCCAGCAGCTTGGAAGCGGGGGATACGCAGTATTTT. Together with reference TRBV5-1 and TRBJ2-3, the CDR3 gives the full variable domain: KAGVTQTPRYLIKTRGQQVTLSCSPISGHRSVSWYQQTPGQGLQFLFEYFSETQRNKGNFPGRFSGRQFSNSRSEMNVSTLELGDSALYLCASSLEAGDTQYFGPGTRLTVL.

The rearrangement joins TRBV27 to TRBJ2-7, with D possibly matching TRBD2 (6 bases). CDR3 length equals 15 residues. V was shortened by 3 bases and J by 4 bases, with 16 bases between the two germline ends. Germline V gene data show CDR1 as MNHEY and CDR2 as SMNVEV (reference sequence). Here the CDR3 reads CASSLVGGNEYEQYF. CDR3 bases: TGTGCCAGCAGTTTGGTGGGGGGTAACGAATACGAGCAGTACTTC.